The source of this T cell receptor (beta chain) is a study of blood T cell repertoires in COVID-19. At the level of the study: Sites across the United States, Italy and Spain contributed samples from acute and convalescent COVID-19. T cells, B-cell-depleted T cells, or PBMCs supplied cDNA or gDNA.

Original data processing: Amplification from reference gene primers served as the basis for estimated nucleated cell counts. Profiling relied on immunoSEQ multiplex PCR, and the TCRdb table lists in-frame clones only, not all of them. The V and J calls and clone size are taken from that table; D and trimming were inferred from the DNA. The sample lists tens of thousands of clones, around 85% occurring once. Germline CDR1 is GTSNPN and CDR2 is SVGIG (reference sequence). The germline V and J ends were trimmed by 1 base and 11 bases, with 11 bases remaining between them. The CDR3 is made up of 11 amino acids.

The sequence derives from a man in his 70s with acute or convalescent COVID-19. V gene TRBV30 combines with J gene TRBJ1-2, with D unclear. Specimen: peripheral blood. The CDR3 reads CAWSGLGRYTF. CDR3 DNA: TGTGCCTGGAGTGGCCTCGGTCGGTACACCTTC. The full variable domain, completed using reference TRBV30 and TRBJ1-2, is SQTIHQWPATLVQPVGSPLSLECTVEGTSNPNLYWYRQAAGRGLQLLFYSVGIGQISSEVPQNLSASRPQDRQFILSSKKLLLSDSGFYLCAWSGLGRYTFGSGTRLTVV.